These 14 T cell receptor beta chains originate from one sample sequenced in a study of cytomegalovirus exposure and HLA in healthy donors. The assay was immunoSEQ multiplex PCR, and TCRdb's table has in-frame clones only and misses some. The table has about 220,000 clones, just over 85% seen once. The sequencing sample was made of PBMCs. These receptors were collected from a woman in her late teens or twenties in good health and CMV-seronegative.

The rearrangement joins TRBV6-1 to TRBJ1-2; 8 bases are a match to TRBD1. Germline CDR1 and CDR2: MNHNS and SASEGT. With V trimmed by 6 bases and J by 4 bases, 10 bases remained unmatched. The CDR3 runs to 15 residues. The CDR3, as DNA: TGTGCCAGCAGCGGGACAGGAAGGGCCCCCTATGGCTACACCTTC. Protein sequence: CASSGTGRAPYGYTF.

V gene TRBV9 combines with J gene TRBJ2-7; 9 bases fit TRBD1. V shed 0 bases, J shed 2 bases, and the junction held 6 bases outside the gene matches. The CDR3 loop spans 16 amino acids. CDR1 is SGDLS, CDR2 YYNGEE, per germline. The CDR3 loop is CASSVEGDRATYEQYF. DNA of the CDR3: TGTGCCAGCAGCGTAGAGGGGGACAGGGCCACCTACGAGCAGTACTTC.

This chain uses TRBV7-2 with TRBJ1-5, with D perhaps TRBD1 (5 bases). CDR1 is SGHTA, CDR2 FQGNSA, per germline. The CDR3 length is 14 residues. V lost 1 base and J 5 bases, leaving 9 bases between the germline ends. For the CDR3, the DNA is TGTGCCAGCAGCTTAGGGCAGGGCCATCAGCCCCAGCATTTT. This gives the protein CASSLGQGHQPQHF.

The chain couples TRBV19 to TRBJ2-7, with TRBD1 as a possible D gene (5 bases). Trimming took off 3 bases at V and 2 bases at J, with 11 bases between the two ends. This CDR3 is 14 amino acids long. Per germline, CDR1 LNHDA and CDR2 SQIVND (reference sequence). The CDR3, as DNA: TGTGCCAGTAGTATTGGGGCGGCCGCCTACGAGCAGTACTTC. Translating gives CASSIGAAAYEQYF.

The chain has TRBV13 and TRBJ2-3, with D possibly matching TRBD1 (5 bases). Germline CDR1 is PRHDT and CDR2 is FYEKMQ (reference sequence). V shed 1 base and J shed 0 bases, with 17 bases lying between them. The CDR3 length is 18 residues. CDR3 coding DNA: TGTGCCAGCAGCTTAGTAGGGGAAAAGGGTTCTAGCACAGATACGCAGTATTTT. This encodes CASSLVGEKGSSTDTQYF.

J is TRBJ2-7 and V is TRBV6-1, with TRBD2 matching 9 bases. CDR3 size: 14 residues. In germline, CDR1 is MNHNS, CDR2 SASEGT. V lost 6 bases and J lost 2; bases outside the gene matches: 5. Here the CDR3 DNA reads TGTGCCAGCAGGAGGGCTAGCGGGACCTACGAGCAGTACTTC. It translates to CASRRASGTYEQYF.

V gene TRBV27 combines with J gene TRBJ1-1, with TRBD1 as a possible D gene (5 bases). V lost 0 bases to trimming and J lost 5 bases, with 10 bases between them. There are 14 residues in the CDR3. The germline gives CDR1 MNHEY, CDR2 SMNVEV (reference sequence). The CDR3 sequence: CASSLSGARTEAFF. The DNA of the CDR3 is TGTGCCAGCAGTTTATCTGGGGCACGAACTGAAGCTTTCTTT.

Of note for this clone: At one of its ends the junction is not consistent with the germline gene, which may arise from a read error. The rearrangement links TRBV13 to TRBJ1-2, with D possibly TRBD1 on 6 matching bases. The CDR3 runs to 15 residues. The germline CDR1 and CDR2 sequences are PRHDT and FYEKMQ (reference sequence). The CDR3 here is CASSVGQFPTYGYTF. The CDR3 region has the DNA TGTGCCAGCAGCGTAGGACAGTTTCCAACATATGGCTACACCTTC.

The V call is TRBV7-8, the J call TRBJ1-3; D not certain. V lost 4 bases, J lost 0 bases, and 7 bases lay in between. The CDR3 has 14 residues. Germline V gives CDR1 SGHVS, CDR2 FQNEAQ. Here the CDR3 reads CASSSAGSGNTIYF. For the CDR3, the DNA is TGTGCCAGCAGCTCCGCGGGCTCTGGAAACACCATATATTTT.

The CDR3 here is CASSELAGAHETQYF. CDR3 in DNA: TGTGCCAGCAGCGAACTAGCGGGAGCTCATGAGACCCAGTACTTC. J is TRBJ2-5 and V is TRBV6-1, with 11 bases fitting TRBD2. The length of the CDR3 is 15 residues. The V and J ends lost 6 bases and 5 bases, in that order; junction bases with no gene match: 8. CDR1 MNHNS and CDR2 SASEGT come from the germline V gene.

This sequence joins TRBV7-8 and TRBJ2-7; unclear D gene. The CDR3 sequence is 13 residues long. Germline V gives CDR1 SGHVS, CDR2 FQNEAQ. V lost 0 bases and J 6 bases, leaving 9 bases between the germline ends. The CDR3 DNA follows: TGTGCCAGCAGCTTAGCCCAGGTCCGCGAGCAGTACTTC. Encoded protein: CASSLAQVREQYF.

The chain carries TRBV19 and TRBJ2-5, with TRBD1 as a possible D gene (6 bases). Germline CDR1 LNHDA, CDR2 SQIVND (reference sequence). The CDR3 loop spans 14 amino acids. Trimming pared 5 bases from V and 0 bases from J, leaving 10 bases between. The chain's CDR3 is CASSRTGNQETQYF. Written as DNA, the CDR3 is TGTGCCAGTAGTCGTACAGGGAACCAAGAGACCCAGTACTTC.

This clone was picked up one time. The CDR3 region has the DNA TGTGCCAGCAGCCTGGGACAGGAATATGGCTACACCTTC. Protein product: CASSLGQEYGYTF. The chain couples TRBV7-2 to TRBJ1-2; 8 nucleotides line up with TRBD1. V trimming: 5 bases; J trimming: 5 bases; junction bases outside the gene matches: 4. The CDR3 spans 13 residues. CDR1 and CDR2 from the germline V gene are SGHTA and FQGNSA.

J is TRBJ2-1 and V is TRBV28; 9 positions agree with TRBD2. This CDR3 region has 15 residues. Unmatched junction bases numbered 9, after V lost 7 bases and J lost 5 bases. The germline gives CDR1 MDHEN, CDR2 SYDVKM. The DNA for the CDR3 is TGTGCCAGCACCCGGGGGCGGGAGGGGGACAATGAGCAGTTCTTC. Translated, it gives CASTRGREGDNEQFF.